What follows are 20 T cell receptor beta chains derived from one specimen sequenced in a study of blood T cell repertoires in COVID-19. Clones were sequenced by immunoSEQ multiplex PCR, and TCRdb holds only the in-frame ones, with some missing. The table has fewer than 250,000 clones, around 87% seen once. The sequencing sample was made of peripheral blood. All receptors derive from a man aged 60 to 69 with acute or convalescent COVID-19.

The chain combines TRBV2 with TRBJ1-5; 12 positions match TRBD1. The CDR3 extends over 17 amino acids. Per the germline V gene, CDR1 is SNHLY and CDR2 is FYNNEI. V lost 2 bases and J lost 6; bases outside the gene matches: 8. The CDR3: CASSEMGGQGARQPQHF. In DNA, the CDR3 is TGTGCCAGCAGTGAAATGGGGGGACAGGGGGCGCGTCAGCCCCAGCATTTT.

This clone was found once. This chain uses TRBV5-1 with TRBJ2-5, with D possibly matching TRBD1 (5 bases). In germline, CDR1 is SGHRS, CDR2 YFSETQ. The length of the CDR3 is 13 residues. Between the trimmed V and J ends, which lost 4 bases and 1 base, there was a span of 8 bases. The CDR3 sequence: CASSVRAQETQYF. In DNA, the CDR3 is TGCGCCAGCAGCGTCAGGGCCCAAGAGACCCAGTACTTC. The full variable domain, completed using reference TRBV5-1 and TRBJ2-5, is KAGVTQTPRYLIKTRGQQVTLSCSPISGHRSVSWYQQTPGQGLQFLFEYFSETQRNKGNFPGRFSGRQFSNSRSEMNVSTLELGDSALYLCASSVRAQETQYFGPGTRLLVL.

The chain employs TRBV18 and TRBJ2-2; tentatively, D is TRBD1 (6 bases). Trimming took 3 bases from V and 1 from J, leaving 6 bases between them. The CDR3 totals 14 residues. CDR1 and CDR2 (germline): KGHSH, LQKENI. Here the CDR3 DNA reads TGTGCCAGCTCACCGGACAGGAACACCGGGGAGCTGTTTTTT. Translating gives CASSPDRNTGELFF. Full variable domain (missing parts from reference TRBV18 and TRBJ2-2): NAGVMQNPRHLVRRRGQEARLRCSPMKGHSHVYWYRQLPEEGLKFMVYLQKENIIDESGMPKERFSAEFPKEGPSILRIQQVVRGDSAAYFCASSPDRNTGELFFGEGSRLTVL.

This chain connects TRBV7-2 to TRBJ2-5; the match to TRBD1 covers 9 bases. This CDR3 region has 19 residues. Germline V gene data show CDR1 as SGHTA and CDR2 as FQGNSA. J gave up 3 bases and V 5 bases, and 19 bases lay outside the gene matches. CDR3: CASSHLRNTGQGIKETQYF. The CDR3 DNA reads as TGTGCCAGCAGCCACCTGCGCAATACGGGACAGGGCATAAAAGAGACCCAGTACTTC.

The chain employs TRBV18 and TRBJ2-1; 11 bases line up with TRBD1. Germline V gives CDR1 KGHSH, CDR2 LQKENI. The CDR3 runs to 16 residues. Trimming cost V 4 bases and J 7 bases; bases outside gene matches: 9. In nucleotides, the CDR3 is TGTGCCAGCTCACTCGCCGGGACAGGGGGTGGAAATGAGCAGTTCTTC. This encodes CASSLAGTGGGNEQFF.

The chain couples TRBV3-1 (or the pseudogene TRBV3-2) to TRBJ2-7; 7 nucleotides agree with TRBD1. CDR3 length: 17 amino acids. Trimming took 0 bases from V and 2 from J; bases not matched to a gene: 10. In germline, CDR1 is LGHDT, CDR2 YNNKEL (reference sequence). This chain's CDR3 is CASSQDPEQGNPYEQYF. The CDR3 nucleotides read TGTGCCAGCAGCCAAGATCCAGAACAGGGGAATCCCTACGAGCAGTACTTC.

The chain recombines TRBV19 with TRBJ2-3, with TRBD1 identical over 7 bases. Germline lookup yields CDR1 LNHDA and CDR2 SQIVND (reference sequence). The CDR3 consists of 14 residues. Trimming cost V 7 bases and J 2 bases; bases outside gene matches: 6. The CDR3 nucleotides read TGTGCCAGTACCCGACAGGGAATCACAGATACGCAGTATTTT. It yields the protein CASTRQGITDTQYF. Full variable domain (remainder filled in from reference TRBV19 and TRBJ2-3): DGGITQSPKYLFRKEGQNVTLSCEQNLNHDAMYWYRQDPGQGLRLIYYSQIVNDFQKGDIAEGYSVSREKKESFPLTVTSAQKNPTAFYLCASTRQGITDTQYFGPGTRLTVL.

J is TRBJ2-3 and V is TRBV28; a possible D gene is TRBD2 (5 bases). Looked up from germline, CDR1 is MDHEN and CDR2 is SYDVKM. With 6 bases removed from V and 0 bases from J, the gap between germline ends came to 25 bases. The CDR3 contains 19 residues. CDR3 in amino acids: CASSRVLGPGLTSTDTQYF. The CDR3 coding sequence is TGTGCCAGCAGCCGGGTCCTGGGTCCCGGACTTACCAGCACAGATACGCAGTATTTT.

J is TRBJ1-2 and V is TRBV5-4, with a weak D call TRBD1 (5 bases). CDR1 is SGHNT, CDR2 YYREEE, per germline (reference sequence). V was shortened by 6 bases and J by 0 bases, with 12 bases between the two germline ends. There are 14 residues in the CDR3. In DNA, the CDR3 is TGTGCCAGCACCATAACAGGAGCTAACTATGGCTACACCTTC. This codes for CASTITGANYGYTF.

The count of this clone is one. This chain uses TRBV4-3 with TRBJ2-5, with a weak D call TRBD2 (6 bases). Trimming stripped 1 base from V and 2 bases from J, with 11 bases between. The CDR3 runs 15 residues. Looked up from germline, CDR1 is LGHNA and CDR2 is YSLEER. The CDR3 bases are TGCGCCAGCAGCCAAGGTCGGCTAGCGCAAGAGACCCAGTACTTC. This gives the protein CASSQGRLAQETQYF.

The rearrangement uses TRBV7-3 and TRBJ1-2; the D gene is possibly TRBD1 (5 bases). The CDR3 runs to 16 residues. The V gene's germline CDR1 is SGHTA and CDR2 FQGTGA. Trimming took off 5 bases at V and 0 bases at J, with 16 bases between the two ends. CDR3 bases: TGTGCCAGCAGCCCACAGGCCCTTAAGTCTAACTATGGCTACACCTTC. Translation: CASSPQALKSNYGYTF.

The V and J genes are TRBV3-1 (or the pseudogene TRBV3-2) and TRBJ2-5, with 9 bases that match TRBD2. This CDR3 spans 16 amino acids. Per the germline V gene, CDR1 is LGHDT and CDR2 is YNNKEL (reference sequence). V gave up 0 bases and J gave up 3 bases; unmatched junction bases: 5. The CDR3 DNA sequence: TGTGCCAGCAGCCAAGATCGTGCGGGGGGGAAAGAGACCCAGTACTTC. This encodes CASSQDRAGGKETQYF.

The rearrangement links TRBV18 to TRBJ2-3, with TRBD1 matching over 8 bases. CDR1 is KGHSH, CDR2 LQKENI, per germline. This CDR3 region has 15 residues. V lost 6 bases to trimming and J lost 2 bases; unmatched junction nucleotides: 7. The CDR3 DNA sequence: TGTGCCAGCTCCCGCGGGACAGGAGCCACAGATACGCAGTATTTT. Residues: CASSRGTGATDTQYF.

The chain employs TRBV24-1 and TRBJ1-2, with D unclear. Germline CDR1 KGHDR, CDR2 SFDVKD. The CDR3 has 11 amino acids. V was clipped by 0 bases and J by 9 bases, with 4 bases between them. In nucleotides, the CDR3 is TGTGCCACCAGTGATTTGACAAGCTACACCTTC. It is translated as CATSDLTSYTF.

The gene calls are TRBV10-1 and TRBJ2-7; perhaps TRBD2 as D (7 bases). V dropped 6 bases and J dropped 3 bases, with 12 bases sitting between them. Germline V gene lookup returns CDR1 WNHNN and CDR2 SYGVQD (reference sequence). The CDR3 totals 13 residues. The CDR3 region is CASRGGGGYEQYF. The CDR3 nucleotides read TGCGCCAGCAGGGGGGGAGGGGGCTACGAGCAGTACTTC.

This chain joins TRBV5-1 and TRBJ1-2; D is possibly TRBD1 (6 bases). Germline CDR1 SGHRS, CDR2 YFSETQ. The V and J ends lost 4 bases and 3 bases respectively, with 13 bases between them. The CDR3 is 14 amino acids. The CDR3 is CASSTGGRDYGYTF. CDR3 sequence (DNA): TGCGCCAGCAGCACTGGGGGCAGAGACTATGGCTACACCTTC.

The chain carries TRBV10-3 and TRBJ2-7, with TRBD1 matching over 8 bases. CDR3 length: 15 residues. The J segment lost 1 base and the V segment lost 6 bases, leaving 8 bases of the junction unmatched. Germline CDR1 reads ENHRY; CDR2 reads SYGVKD. The CDR3 DNA reads as TGTGCCATCAGACGTGACAGGGGTCAGTCCTACGAGCAGTACTTC. This encodes CAIRRDRGQSYEQYF.

Only a few counts were recorded for this clone. The rearrangement links TRBV19 to TRBJ2-2; 11 bases match TRBD2. CDR1 LNHDA and CDR2 SQIVND come from the germline V gene (reference sequence). The CDR3 contains 16 residues. J gave up 6 bases and V 5 bases, and 8 bases lay outside the gene matches. The CDR3 region is CASSFTSGGSSGELFF. In nucleotides, the CDR3 is TGTGCCAGTAGTTTCACTAGCGGGGGAAGCTCCGGGGAGCTGTTTTTT.

The chain combines TRBV5-1 with TRBJ2-7; 11 bases agree with TRBD1. With V trimmed by 5 bases and J by 6 bases, 7 bases remained unmatched. CDR1 and CDR2 from the germline V gene are SGHRS and YFSETQ. The CDR3 spans 14 residues. CDR3 sequence: CASRPAGQGGEQYF. CDR3 bases: TGCGCCAGCAGACCTGCGGGACAGGGGGGCGAGCAGTACTTC. The whole variable domain, filled in from reference TRBV5-1 and TRBJ2-7, reads KAGVTQTPRYLIKTRGQQVTLSCSPISGHRSVSWYQQTPGQGLQFLFEYFSETQRNKGNFPGRFSGRQFSNSRSEMNVSTLELGDSALYLCASRPAGQGGEQYFGPGTRLTVT.

V and J are TRBV4-1 and TRBJ1-1; 9 nucleotides align to TRBD1. The CDR3 length is 17 residues. Germline V CDR1 and CDR2: MGHRA, YSYEKL. V was clipped by 6 bases and J by 0 bases; unmatched bases: 11. Here the CDR3 reads CASSTTGTGLMNTEAFF. The CDR3 DNA is TGCGCCAGCAGTACAACCGGGACAGGGCTGATGAACACTGAAGCTTTCTTT.